Listed below are T cell receptor beta chains from one sample, sequenced in a study of PD-L1 blockade in urothelial cancer. Produced via immunoSEQ multiplex PCR; TCRdb's table is partial and in-frame only. This sample carries tens of thousands of clones, 82% of them seen once, and the ten largest clones take 3.5% to 4.5%. The source material was PBMCs, sampled around atezolizumab (anti-PD-L1) treatment. The receptor source for this set is a man in his 70s with urothelial cancer. The CDR3 runs from the conserved cysteine through the conserved F or W. Each record gives: clone size, CDR3 length, D gene, J gene, V gene, CDR3 protein, CDR3 DNA. D genes are given only for firm matches. Not every row has a clone size; where given, it reads once, few, many or a size class.

clone_size: .; cdr3_length: 13; d_call: .; j_call: TRBJ1-1; v_call: TRBV19; cdr3_aa: CASSIGQNTEAFF; cdr3_nt: TGTGCCAGTAGTATAGGACAGAACACTGAAGCTTTCTTT
clone_size: .; cdr3_length: 14; d_call: .; j_call: TRBJ2-7; v_call: TRBV30; cdr3_aa: CAWSVVGALYEQYF; cdr3_nt: TGTGCCTGGAGTGTAGTTGGGGCGCTATACGAGCAGTACTTC
clone_size: .; cdr3_length: 14; d_call: TRBD1; j_call: TRBJ2-7; v_call: TRBV7-2; cdr3_aa: CASSSQVDRGEQYF; cdr3_nt: TGTGCCAGCAGCTCCCAGGTGGACAGGGGCGAGCAGTACTTC
clone_size: .; cdr3_length: 16; d_call: .; j_call: TRBJ1-4; v_call: TRBV5-1; cdr3_aa: CASSLDSRGAGEKLFF; cdr3_nt: TGCGCCAGCAGCTTGGATTCGCGTGGGGCAGGTGAAAAACTGTTTTTT
clone_size: .; cdr3_length: 14; d_call: .; j_call: TRBJ1-2; v_call: TRBV9; cdr3_aa: CASSVGTLPGGYTF; cdr3_nt: TGTGCCAGCAGCGTCGGCACTCTACCGGGTGGCTACACCTTC
clone_size: once; cdr3_length: 15; d_call: TRBD2; j_call: TRBJ2-3; v_call: TRBV10-2; cdr3_aa: CASSRTSGPTDTQYF; cdr3_nt: TGCGCCAGCAGCAGGACTAGCGGCCCCACAGATACGCAGTATTTT
clone_size: .; cdr3_length: 17; d_call: TRBD1; j_call: TRBJ2-7; v_call: TRBV28; cdr3_aa: CASSFGAGQAKFYEQYF; cdr3_nt: TGTGCCAGCAGTTTCGGTGCGGGACAGGCGAAATTCTACGAGCAGTACTTC
clone_size: .; cdr3_length: 12; d_call: .; j_call: TRBJ2-1; v_call: TRBV30; cdr3_aa: CAWSVGGVEQFF; cdr3_nt: TGTGCCTGGAGTGTAGGGGGGGTTGAGCAGTTCTTC
clone_size: .; cdr3_length: 14; d_call: TRBD1; j_call: TRBJ1-2; v_call: TRBV6-1; cdr3_aa: CASFTGQGWYGYTF; cdr3_nt: TGTGCCAGCTTCACTGGACAGGGTTGGTATGGCTACACCTTC
clone_size: few; cdr3_length: 14; d_call: TRBD2; j_call: TRBJ2-3; v_call: TRBV29-1; cdr3_aa: CSVLAGEPQDTQYF; cdr3_nt: TGCAGCGTTCTAGCGGGAGAACCACAAGATACGCAGTATTTT
clone_size: .; cdr3_length: 15; d_call: .; j_call: TRBJ2-3; v_call: TRBV19; cdr3_aa: CASTPGTHAFETQYF; cdr3_nt: TGTGCCAGTACCCCCGGGACTCATGCCTTTGAAACGCAGTATTTT
clone_size: .; cdr3_length: 13; d_call: .; j_call: TRBJ1-2; v_call: TRBV6-5; cdr3_aa: CASSVDRNYGYTF; cdr3_nt: TGTGCCAGCAGTGTGGACAGAAACTATGGCTACACCTTC
clone_size: .; cdr3_length: 16; d_call: TRBD2; j_call: TRBJ2-1; v_call: TRBV7-2; cdr3_aa: CASSFRRGSSYNEQFF; cdr3_nt: TGTGCCAGCAGCTTTAGGCGGGGGTCCTCCTACAATGAGCAGTTCTTC